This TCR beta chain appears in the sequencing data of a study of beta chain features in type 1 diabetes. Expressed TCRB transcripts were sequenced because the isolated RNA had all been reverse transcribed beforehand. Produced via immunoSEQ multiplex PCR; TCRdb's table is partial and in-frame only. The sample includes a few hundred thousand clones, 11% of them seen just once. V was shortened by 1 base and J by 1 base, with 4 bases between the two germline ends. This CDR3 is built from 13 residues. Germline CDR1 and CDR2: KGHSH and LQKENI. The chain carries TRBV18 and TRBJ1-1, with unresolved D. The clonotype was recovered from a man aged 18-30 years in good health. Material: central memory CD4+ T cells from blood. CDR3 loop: CASSPQQNTEAFF. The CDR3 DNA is TGTGCCAGCTCACCACAGCAGAACACTGAAGCTTTCTTT.